The entry that follows covers one T cell receptor (beta chain) sequence. Its binding antigen is unknown. Base qualities are missing; no much larger clone stands one base away. TCRbeta CDR3 regions were amplified from genomic DNA using the immunoSEQ Assay, a bias-controlled multiplex PCR. In the authors' own workflow: Within the assay, amplification of reference gene primers was used to estimate how many nucleated cells each sample contained. To quantify the absolute abundance of each unique TCRbeta CDR3 rearrangement, sequence reads were collapsed and filtered. For each sample, productive Simpson clonality was calculated as the square root of Simpson's diversity index over productive rearrangements. The table was pulled from immuneACCESS by TCRdb, which kept in-frame rearrangements only. Such tables lose some clones; where checked, under half of the loss comes from unresolved V genes, and the rest has no known cause. The V and J calls and the clone size are those of that table, but D and trimming were determined from the DNA. This sample is represented by approximately 250,000 clones; around nine tenths of them were singletons. The top ten constitute just under 9% of the sample.

Whole blood was collected in K2EDTA tubes by collaborating institutions according to the institutions' own protocols. Collaborator samples were shipped for TCRbeta analysis as frozen whole blood, isolated PBMCs, or DNA extracted from either sample type. This sample stems from a study of blood T cell repertoires in COVID-19 (dated by TCRdb to 2018 to 2020). Some background on the complete study: Samples from collaborators originated in the United States, Italy and Spain and spanned both the acute and convalescent phases of COVID-19. The material from the prospective study consisted of cDNA or gDNA derived from T cells, B-cell-depleted T cells, or PBMCs. Deeply sampled blood TCRbeta repertoires from subjects exposed to, actively infected with, or recovered from COVID-19 were included in the dataset. The repertoires were released in a freely available public database meant as a resource for research on the immune response to SARS-CoV-2. The samples were drawn from two sources: the first 160 participants of the ongoing ImmuneRACE study, and 950 to 1,500 subjects contributed by 6 global collaborators. Sample metadata almost always included a de-identified subject ID, COVID-19 status, age in years and sex. Where available, HLA class I and class II types were obtained from metadata supplied by the sample provider rather than from assay-based typing. The study at large found these results: Clinical and demographic metadata were provided uncurated, with the amount varying by source and participant.

The source of this sequence is a man aged 35 to 55 with active or convalescent COVID-19. Sequenced input: peripheral blood.

The DNA sequence is as follows: TGTGCCAGTAGGAATCCGGGACTAGCGGGGTACGAGCAGTACTTC. It encodes CASRNPGLAGYEQYF. The rearrangement combines TRBV19 with TRBJ2-7, with 13 middle bases fitting TRBD2. CDR1 LNHDA and CDR2 SQIVND are derived from the germline V gene (reference sequence). The V end gives up 6 bases and the J end 4 bases, leaving 6 bases in the junction not matched to a gene. The CDR3 has 15 amino acids, counting the end cysteine and phenylalanine. The sequence is cut down to CDR3 DNA, 45 bases in frame from base 1.